Detailed here is one T cell receptor beta chain. Its target antigen remains unknown. The input lacks base qualities; no much larger clone sits a single base away. During library preparation, unique molecular identifiers were attached to individual cDNA molecules so that TCRs could be counted quantitatively and reproducibly. Each blood RNA sample was used to sequence both TCR alpha and TCR beta chains. The study's own analysis went as follows. A median of roughly 100,000 TCRs per sample was observed, with a range of 23,224 to 690,600. V, J and CDR3 annotation of the TCR reads was performed with the Decombinator software suite. Every sample was subsampled to the same number of TCRs (28,000) for the PS versus PT1 abundance plots. Expanded TCRs were defined as absent before sensitization and observed at least eight times at the 2-week time point. TCRdb passed the public sequencing reads through fastp at Q25 and MiXCR, retaining productive beta sequences. Rows are unified per CDR3 protein, each entry keeping the most common DNA and genes. TCRdb's processing, not the authors' own work, is the source of the V and J calls. This sample lists about 120,000 distinct CDR3 sequences; over 6.5% were detected once. The top ten hold around 1.4% of the sample.

The entry originates in a study of human T cells and chemical hapten exposure (dated by TCRdb to about 2021). With respect to the entire study: The libraries were sequenced as a pool, and the TCR yield per sample differed mostly because of small variations in library volumes within the pool. In alopecia patients, the study followed how the peripheral blood TCR repertoire changed in vivo over primary and secondary sensitization to diphenylcyclopropenone (DPC), a hapten. Broad study findings and their caveats: Repeated subsampling changed both the strength of the expansion versus patch-test correlation and the threshold at which the correlation became significant. DPC sensitization did not change the number of TCRs with a frequency above 1 in 1000, and there was no evidence of changes in global repertoire structure.

Taken from cysteine to phenylalanine, the CDR3 has 13 residues. The DNA shown is the 39-base CDR3, in frame from base 1. Between the V and J ends, shortened by 1 base and 14 bases respectively, the junction contains 12 bases. CDR1 and CDR2 (SEHNR, FQNEAQ) derive from the germline V gene (reference sequence). Total RNA was extracted from unfractionated whole blood that had been collected in Tempus Blood RNA tubes. A handful of healthy volunteers were used as TCR sequencing controls and were bled at day 0, 2 weeks and 6 weeks. Recombination connected TRBV7-9 to TRBJ1-6; no D gene call is confident. Sample: whole blood. This clonotype was obtained from a human donor in good health. Some clones in this sample may be carry-over from other donors' samples. Donor details come from another sample of the same person, matched by shared clones. Read as DNA, the sequence is TGTGCCAGCAGCTTAGATTCCTTTTCGGCCCTCCACTTT. It encodes CASSLDSFSALHF.